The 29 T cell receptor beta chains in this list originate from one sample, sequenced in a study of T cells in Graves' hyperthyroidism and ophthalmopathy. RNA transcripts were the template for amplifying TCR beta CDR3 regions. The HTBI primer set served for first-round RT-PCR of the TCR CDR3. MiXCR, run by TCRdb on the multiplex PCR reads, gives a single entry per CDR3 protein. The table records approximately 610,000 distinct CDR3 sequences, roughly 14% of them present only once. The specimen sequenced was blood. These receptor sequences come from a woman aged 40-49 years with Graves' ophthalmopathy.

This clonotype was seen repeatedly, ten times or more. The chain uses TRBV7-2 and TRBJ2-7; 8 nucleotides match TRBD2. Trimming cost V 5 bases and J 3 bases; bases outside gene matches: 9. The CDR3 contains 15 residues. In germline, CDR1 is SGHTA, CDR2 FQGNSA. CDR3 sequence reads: CASSPGGIRDYEQYF. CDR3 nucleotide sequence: TGTGCCAGCAGCCCGGGGGGGATAAGGGACTACGAGCAGTACTTC.

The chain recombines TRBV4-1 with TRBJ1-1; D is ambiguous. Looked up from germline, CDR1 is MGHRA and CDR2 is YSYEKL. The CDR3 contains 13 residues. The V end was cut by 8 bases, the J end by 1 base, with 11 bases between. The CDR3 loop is CASVNRGNTEAFF. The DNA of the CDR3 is TGCGCCAGCGTCAACCGGGGGAACACTGAAGCTTTCTTT.

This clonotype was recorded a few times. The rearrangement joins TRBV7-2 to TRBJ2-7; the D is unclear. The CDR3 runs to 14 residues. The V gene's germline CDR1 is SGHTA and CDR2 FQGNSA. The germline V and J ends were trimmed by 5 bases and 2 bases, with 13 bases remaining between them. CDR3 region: CASSTFSSTYEQYF. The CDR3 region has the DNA TGTGCCAGCAGCACGTTCTCTAGTACCTACGAGCAGTACTTC.

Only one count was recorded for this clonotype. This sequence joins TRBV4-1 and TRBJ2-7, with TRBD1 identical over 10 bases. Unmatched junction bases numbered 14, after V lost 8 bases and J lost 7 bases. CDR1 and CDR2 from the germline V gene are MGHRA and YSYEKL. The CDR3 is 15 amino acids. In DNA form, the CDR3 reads TGCGCCAGCTCCCTCACCGGGACAGGGGTGGGGGAGCAGTACTTC. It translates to CASSLTGTGVGEQYF.

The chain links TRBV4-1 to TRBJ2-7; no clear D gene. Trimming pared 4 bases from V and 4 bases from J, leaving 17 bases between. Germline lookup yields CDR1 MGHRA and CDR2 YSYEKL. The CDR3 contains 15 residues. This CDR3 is CASSPPTSVGYEQYF. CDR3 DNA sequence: TGCGCCAGCAGCCCGCCAACCAGCGTCGGGTACGAGCAGTACTTC.

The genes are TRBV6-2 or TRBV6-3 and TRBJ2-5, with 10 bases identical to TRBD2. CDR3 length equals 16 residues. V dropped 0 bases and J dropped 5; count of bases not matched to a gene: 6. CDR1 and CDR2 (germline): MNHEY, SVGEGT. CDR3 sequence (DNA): TGTGCCAGCAGTTACTCGGCTAGCGGGAGCTCCGAGACCCAGTACTTC. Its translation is CASSYSASGSSETQYF.

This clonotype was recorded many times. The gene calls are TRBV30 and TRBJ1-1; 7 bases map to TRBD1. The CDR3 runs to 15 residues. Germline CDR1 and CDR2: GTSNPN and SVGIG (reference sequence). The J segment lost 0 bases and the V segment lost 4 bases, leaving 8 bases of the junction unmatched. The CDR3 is CAWIRQGDMNTEAFF. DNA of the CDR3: TGTGCCTGGATAAGACAGGGAGACATGAACACTGAAGCTTTCTTT.

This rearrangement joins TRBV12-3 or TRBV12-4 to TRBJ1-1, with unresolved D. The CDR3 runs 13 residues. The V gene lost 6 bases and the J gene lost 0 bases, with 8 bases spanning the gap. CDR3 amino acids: CASRSLMNTEAFF. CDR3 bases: TGTGCCAGCAGGTCGCTTATGAACACTGAAGCTTTCTTT.

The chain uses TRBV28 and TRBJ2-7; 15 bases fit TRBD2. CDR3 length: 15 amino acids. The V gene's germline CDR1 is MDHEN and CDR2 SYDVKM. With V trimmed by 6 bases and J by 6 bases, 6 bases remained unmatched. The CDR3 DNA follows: TGTGCCAGCAGCAGGACTAGCGGGAGGGCAAGCGAGCAGTACTTC. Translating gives CASSRTSGRASEQYF.

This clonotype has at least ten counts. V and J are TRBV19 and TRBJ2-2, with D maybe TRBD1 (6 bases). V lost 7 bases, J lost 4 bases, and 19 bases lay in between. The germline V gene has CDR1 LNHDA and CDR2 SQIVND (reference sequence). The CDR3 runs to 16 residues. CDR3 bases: TGTGCCAGTATCGGTACTGACAGGCTACTCACCGGGGAGCTGTTTTTT. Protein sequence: CASIGTDRLLTGELFF.

This CDR3 is CASSGRESYEQYF. The DNA of the CDR3 is TGTGCCAGCAGCGGGAGGGAATCCTACGAGCAGTACTTC. J is TRBJ2-7 and V is TRBV6-1; TRBD2 matches at 8 bases. V shed 6 bases and J 1 base; nucleotides not matched to a gene: 2. CDR1 is MNHNS and CDR2 is SASEGT in the germline V gene. There are 13 residues in the CDR3.

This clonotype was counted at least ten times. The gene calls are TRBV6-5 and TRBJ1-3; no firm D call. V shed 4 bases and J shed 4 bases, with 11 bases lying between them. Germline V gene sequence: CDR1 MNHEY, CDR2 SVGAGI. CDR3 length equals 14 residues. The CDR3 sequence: CASSLPLRGNTIYF. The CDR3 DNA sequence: TGTGCCAGCAGTTTACCCTTGAGAGGAAACACCATATATTTT.

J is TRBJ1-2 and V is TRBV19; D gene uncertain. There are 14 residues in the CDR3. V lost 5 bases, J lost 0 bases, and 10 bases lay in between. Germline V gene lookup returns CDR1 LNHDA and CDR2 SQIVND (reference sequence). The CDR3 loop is CASSRAATNYGYTF. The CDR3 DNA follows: TGTGCCAGTAGTCGGGCAGCAACTAACTATGGCTACACCTTC.

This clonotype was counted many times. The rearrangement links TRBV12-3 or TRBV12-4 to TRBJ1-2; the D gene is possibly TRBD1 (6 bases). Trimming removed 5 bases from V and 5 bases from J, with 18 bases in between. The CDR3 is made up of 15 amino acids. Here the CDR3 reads CASSLLLQGLYGYTF. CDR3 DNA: TGTGCCAGCAGTCTACTACTCCAGGGGCTGTATGGCTACACCTTC.

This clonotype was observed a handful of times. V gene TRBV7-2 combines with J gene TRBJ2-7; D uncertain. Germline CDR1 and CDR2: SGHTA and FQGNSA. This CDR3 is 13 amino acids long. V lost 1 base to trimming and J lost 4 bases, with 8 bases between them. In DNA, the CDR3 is TGTGCCAGCAGCTTAGAACTTTTTTACGAGCAGTACTTC. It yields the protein CASSLELFYEQYF.

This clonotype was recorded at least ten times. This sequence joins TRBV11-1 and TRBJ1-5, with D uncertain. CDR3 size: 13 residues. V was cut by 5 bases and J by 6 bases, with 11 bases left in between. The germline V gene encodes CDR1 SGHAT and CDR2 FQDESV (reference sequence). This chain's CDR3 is CASSTWEGQPQHF. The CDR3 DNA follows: TGTGCCAGCAGCACGTGGGAGGGTCAGCCCCAGCATTTT.

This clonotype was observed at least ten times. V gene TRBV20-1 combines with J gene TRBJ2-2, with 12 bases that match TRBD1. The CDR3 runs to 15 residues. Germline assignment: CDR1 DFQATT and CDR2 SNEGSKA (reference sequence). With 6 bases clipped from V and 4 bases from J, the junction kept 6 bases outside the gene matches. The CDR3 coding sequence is TGCAGTGCGCCGGGACAGGGGGCAGTCACCGGGGAGCTGTTTTTT. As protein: CSAPGQGAVTGELFF.

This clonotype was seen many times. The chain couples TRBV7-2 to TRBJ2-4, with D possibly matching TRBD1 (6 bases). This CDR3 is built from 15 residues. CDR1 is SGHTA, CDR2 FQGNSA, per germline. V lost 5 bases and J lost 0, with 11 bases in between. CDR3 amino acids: CASSRQAVAKNIQYF. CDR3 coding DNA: TGTGCCAGCAGCCGACAGGCCGTAGCCAAAAACATTCAGTACTTC. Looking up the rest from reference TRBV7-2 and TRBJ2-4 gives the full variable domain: GAGVSQSPSNKVTEKGKDVELRCDPISGHTALYWYRQSLGQGLEFLIYFQGNSAPDKSGLPSDRFSAERTGGSVSTLTIQRTQQEDSAVYLCASSRQAVAKNIQYFGAGTRLSVL.

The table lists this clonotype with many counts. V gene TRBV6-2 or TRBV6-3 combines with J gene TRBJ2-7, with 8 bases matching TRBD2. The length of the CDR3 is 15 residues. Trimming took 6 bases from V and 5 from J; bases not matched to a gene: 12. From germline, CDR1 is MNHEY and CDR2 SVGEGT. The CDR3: CASRPPGAGGNEQYF. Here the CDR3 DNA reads TGTGCCAGCAGGCCCCCCGGCGCGGGGGGCAACGAGCAGTACTTC.

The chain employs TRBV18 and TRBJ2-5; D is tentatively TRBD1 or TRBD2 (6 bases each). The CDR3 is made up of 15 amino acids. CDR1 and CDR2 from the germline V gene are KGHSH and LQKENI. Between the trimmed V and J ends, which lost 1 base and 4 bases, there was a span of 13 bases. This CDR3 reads CASSPLSGARETQYF. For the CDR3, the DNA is TGTGCCAGCTCACCACTGTCGGGGGCAAGAGAGACCCAGTACTTC.

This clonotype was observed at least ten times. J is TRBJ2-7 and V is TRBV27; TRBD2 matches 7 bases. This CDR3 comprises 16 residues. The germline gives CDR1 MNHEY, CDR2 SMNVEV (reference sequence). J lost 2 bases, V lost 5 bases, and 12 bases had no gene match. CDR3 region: CASSALPGAGAYEQYF. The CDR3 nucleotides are TGTGCCAGCAGTGCTTTGCCCGGGGCGGGGGCCTACGAGCAGTACTTC.

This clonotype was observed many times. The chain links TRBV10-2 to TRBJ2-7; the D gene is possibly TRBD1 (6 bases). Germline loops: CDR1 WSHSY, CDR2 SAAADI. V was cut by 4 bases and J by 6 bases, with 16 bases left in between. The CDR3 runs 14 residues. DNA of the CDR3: TGCGCCAGCAGTGGGCCAAGCACAGGGTTCGAGCAGTACTTC. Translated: CASSGPSTGFEQYF.

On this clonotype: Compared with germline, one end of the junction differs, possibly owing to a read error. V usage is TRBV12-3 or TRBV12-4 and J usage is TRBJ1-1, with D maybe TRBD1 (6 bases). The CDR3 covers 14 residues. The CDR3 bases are TGTGCCACCAGCAGGGGTACAGGGAACGCTGAAGCTTTCTTT. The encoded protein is CATSRGTGNAEAFF.

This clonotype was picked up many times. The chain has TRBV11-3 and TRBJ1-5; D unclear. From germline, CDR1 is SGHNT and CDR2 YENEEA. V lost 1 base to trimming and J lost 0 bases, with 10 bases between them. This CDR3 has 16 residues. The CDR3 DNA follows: TGTGCCAGCAGCTTAGGTGTAGTATTTAGCAATCAGCCCCAGCATTTT. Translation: CASSLGVVFSNQPQHF. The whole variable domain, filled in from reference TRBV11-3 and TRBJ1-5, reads EAGVVQSPRYKIIEKKQPVAFWCNPISGHNTLYWYLQNLGQGPELLIRYENEEAVDDSQLPKDRFSAERLKGVDSTLKIQPAELGDSAVYLCASSLGVVFSNQPQHFGDGTRLSIL.

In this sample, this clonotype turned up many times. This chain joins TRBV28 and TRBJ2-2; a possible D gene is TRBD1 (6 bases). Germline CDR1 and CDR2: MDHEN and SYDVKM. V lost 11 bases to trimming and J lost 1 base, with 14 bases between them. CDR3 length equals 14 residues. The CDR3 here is CAATRGQNTGELFF. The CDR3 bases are TGTGCCGCAACTAGGGGACAGAACACCGGGGAGCTGTTTTTT. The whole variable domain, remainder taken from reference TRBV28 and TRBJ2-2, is DVKVTQSSRYLVKRTGEKVFLECVQDMDHENMFWYRQDPGLGLRLIYFSYDVKMKEKGDIPEGYSVSREKKERFSLILESASTNQTSMYLCAATRGQNTGELFFGEGSRLTVL.

CDR3 amino acids: CAISERVSATNEKLFF. The CDR3 DNA reads as TGTGCCATCAGTGAGAGGGTTTCAGCAACTAATGAAAAACTGTTTTTT. This chain links TRBV10-3 with TRBJ1-4, with D hard to call. The CDR3 is 16 amino acids. V lost 2 bases and J 0 bases, leaving 10 bases between the germline ends. Germline V CDR1 and CDR2: ENHRY, SYGVKD.

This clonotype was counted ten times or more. CDR3 coding DNA: TGTGCCAGCAGCCCCCTGGCGGTTGAAGCTTTCTTT. This codes for CASSPLAVEAFF. The rearrangement uses TRBV6-1 and TRBJ1-1, with unresolved D. This CDR3 region has 12 residues. Germline lookup yields CDR1 MNHNS and CDR2 SASEGT. V gave up 6 bases and J gave up 7 bases, with 12 bases separating them.

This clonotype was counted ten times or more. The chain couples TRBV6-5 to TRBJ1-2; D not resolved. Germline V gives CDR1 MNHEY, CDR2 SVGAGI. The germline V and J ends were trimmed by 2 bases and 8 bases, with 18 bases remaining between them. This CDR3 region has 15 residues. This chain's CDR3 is CASSYISPPRGGYTF. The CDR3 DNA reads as TGTGCCAGCAGTTACATTAGCCCCCCCCGAGGCGGCTACACCTTC.

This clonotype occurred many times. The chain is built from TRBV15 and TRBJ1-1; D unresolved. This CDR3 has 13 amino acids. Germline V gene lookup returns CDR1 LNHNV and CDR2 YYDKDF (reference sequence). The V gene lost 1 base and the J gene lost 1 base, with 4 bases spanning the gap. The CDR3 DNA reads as TGTGCCACCAGCAGAGTTGGGAACACTGAAGCTTTCTTT. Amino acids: CATSRVGNTEAFF.